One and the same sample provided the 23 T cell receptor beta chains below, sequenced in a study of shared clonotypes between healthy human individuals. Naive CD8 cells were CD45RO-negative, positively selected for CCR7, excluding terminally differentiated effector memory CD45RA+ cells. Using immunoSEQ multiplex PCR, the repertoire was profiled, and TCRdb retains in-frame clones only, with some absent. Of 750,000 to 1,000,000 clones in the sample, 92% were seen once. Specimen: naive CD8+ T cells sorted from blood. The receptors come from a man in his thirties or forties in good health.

The DNA of the CDR3 is TGTGCCAGCAGTCGAGACCCGCCCGCGAACACCGGGGAGCTGTTTTTT. It specifies CASSRDPPANTGELFF. The chain joins TRBV6-6 to TRBJ2-2; no clear D. Germline V gene lookup returns CDR1 MNHNY and CDR2 SVGAGI (reference sequence). This CDR3 is built from 16 residues. Trimming cost V 5 bases and J 0 bases, with 13 bases left between them.

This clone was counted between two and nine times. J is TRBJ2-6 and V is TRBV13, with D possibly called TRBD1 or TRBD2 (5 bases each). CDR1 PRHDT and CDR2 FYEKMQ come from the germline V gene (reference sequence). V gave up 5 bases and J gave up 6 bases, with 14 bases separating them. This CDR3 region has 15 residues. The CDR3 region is CASSGAGAVANVLTF. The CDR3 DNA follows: TGTGCCAGCAGCGGGGCCGGGGCCGTGGCCAACGTCCTGACTTTC. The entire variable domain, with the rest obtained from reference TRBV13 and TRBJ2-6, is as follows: AAGVIQSPRHLIKEKRETATLKCYPIPRHDTVYWYQQGPGQDPQFLISFYEKMQSDKGSIPDRFSAQQFSDYHSELNMSSLELGDSALYFCASSGAGAVANVLTFGAGSRLTVL.

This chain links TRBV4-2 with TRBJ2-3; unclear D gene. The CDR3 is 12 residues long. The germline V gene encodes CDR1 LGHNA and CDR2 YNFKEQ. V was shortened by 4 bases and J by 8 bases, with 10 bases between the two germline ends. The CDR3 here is CASSPGAGTQYF. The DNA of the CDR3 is TGTGCCAGCAGCCCAGGAGCAGGTACGCAGTATTTT.

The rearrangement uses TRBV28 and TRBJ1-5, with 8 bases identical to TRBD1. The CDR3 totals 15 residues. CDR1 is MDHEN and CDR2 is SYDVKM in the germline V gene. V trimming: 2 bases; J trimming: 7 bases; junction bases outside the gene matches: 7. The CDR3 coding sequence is TGTGCCAGCAGTTTACGTGGGGACAGGTTCCAGCCCCAGCATTTT. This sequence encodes CASSLRGDRFQPQHF.

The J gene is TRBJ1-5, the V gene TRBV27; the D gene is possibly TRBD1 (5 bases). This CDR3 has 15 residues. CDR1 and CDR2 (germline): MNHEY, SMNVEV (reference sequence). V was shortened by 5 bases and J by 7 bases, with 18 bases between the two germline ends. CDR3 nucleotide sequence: TGTGCCAGCAGTCCGAACTCCATGGGGGGACAGCCCCAGCATTTT. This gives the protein CASSPNSMGGQPQHF.

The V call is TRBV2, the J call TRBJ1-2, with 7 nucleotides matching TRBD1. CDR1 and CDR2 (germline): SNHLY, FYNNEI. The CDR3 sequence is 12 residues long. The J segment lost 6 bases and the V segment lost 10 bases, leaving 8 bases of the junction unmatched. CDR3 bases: TGTGCCACCCTAGACAGGGCGGATGGCTACACCTTC. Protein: CATLDRADGYTF.

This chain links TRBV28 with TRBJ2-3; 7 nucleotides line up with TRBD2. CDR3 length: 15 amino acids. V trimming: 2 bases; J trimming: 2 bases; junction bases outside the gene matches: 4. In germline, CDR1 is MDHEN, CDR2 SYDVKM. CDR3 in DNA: TGTGCCAGCAGTTTACTAGCGGAGATCACAGATACGCAGTATTTT. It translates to CASSLLAEITDTQYF.

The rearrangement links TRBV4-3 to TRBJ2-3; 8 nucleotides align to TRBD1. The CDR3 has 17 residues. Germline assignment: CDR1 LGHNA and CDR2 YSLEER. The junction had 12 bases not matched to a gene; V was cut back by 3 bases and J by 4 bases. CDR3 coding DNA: TGCGCCAGCAGCCATGCCACGGGACAGGTTATGTCAGATACGCAGTATTTT. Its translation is CASSHATGQVMSDTQYF.

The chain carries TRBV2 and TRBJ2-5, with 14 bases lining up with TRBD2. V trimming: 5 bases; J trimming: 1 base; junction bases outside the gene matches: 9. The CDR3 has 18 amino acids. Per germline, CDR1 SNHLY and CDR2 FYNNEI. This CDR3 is CASSYTGLAGGPQETQYF. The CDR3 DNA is TGTGCCAGCAGTTATACAGGACTAGCGGGGGGACCCCAAGAGACCCAGTACTTC.

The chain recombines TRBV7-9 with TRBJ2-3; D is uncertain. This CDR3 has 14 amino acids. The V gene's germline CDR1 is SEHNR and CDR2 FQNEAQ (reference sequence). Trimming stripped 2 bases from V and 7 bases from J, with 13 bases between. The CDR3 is CASSLPELGNTQYF. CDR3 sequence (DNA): TGTGCCAGCAGCTTACCGGAGCTTGGGAATACGCAGTATTTT.

CDR3 amino acids: CASSTGAYNEQFF. The CDR3 DNA follows: TGTGCCAGCAGCACCGGGGCTTACAATGAGCAGTTCTTC. The chain carries TRBV2 and TRBJ2-1; D is tentatively TRBD1 or TRBD2 (5 bases each). Germline V gene data show CDR1 as SNHLY and CDR2 as FYNNEI. V was cut by 6 bases and J by 4 bases, with 10 bases left in between. The CDR3 has 13 residues.

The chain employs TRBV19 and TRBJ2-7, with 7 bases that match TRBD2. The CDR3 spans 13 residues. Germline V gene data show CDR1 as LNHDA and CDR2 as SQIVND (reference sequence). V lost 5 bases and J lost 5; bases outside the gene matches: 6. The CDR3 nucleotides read TGTGCCAGTAGTTGGGGCGGGACTAACGAGCAGTACTTC. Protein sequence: CASSWGGTNEQYF. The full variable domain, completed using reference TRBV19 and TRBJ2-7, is DGGITQSPKYLFRKEGQNVTLSCEQNLNHDAMYWYRQDPGQGLRLIYYSQIVNDFQKGDIAEGYSVSREKKESFPLTVTSAQKNPTAFYLCASSWGGTNEQYFGPGTRLTVT.

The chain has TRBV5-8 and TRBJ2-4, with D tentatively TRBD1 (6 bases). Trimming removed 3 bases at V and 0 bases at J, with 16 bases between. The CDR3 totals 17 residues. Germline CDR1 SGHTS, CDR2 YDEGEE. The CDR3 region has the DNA TGTGCCAGCAGCTCCACTACAGGGCGGATAGCCAAAAACATTCAGTACTTC. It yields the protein CASSSTTGRIAKNIQYF.

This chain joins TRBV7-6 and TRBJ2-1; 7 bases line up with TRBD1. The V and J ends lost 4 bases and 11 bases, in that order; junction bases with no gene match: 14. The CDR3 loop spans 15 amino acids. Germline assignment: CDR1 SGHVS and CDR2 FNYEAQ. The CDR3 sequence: CASSYHPATGPKQFF. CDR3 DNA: TGTGCCAGCAGCTATCATCCCGCGACAGGGCCCAAGCAGTTCTTC.

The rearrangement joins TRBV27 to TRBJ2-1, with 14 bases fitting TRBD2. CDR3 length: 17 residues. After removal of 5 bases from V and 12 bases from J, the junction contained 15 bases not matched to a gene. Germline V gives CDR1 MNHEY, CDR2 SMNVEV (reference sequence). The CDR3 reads CASSAEEGLAGVLGQFF. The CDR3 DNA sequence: TGTGCCAGCAGTGCGGAAGAGGGACTAGCGGGAGTTCTCGGGCAGTTCTTC.

The CDR3 DNA reads as TGCGCCAGCAGCCGGGACAGGGGGACCTACGAGCAGTACTTC. This sequence encodes CASSRDRGTYEQYF. The chain carries TRBV4-1 and TRBJ2-7; TRBD1 aligns across 11 bases. Losses at the gene ends were 4 bases for V and 2 bases for J; bases not matched to a gene: 1. CDR3 length: 14 amino acids. The germline V gene has CDR1 MGHRA and CDR2 YSYEKL.

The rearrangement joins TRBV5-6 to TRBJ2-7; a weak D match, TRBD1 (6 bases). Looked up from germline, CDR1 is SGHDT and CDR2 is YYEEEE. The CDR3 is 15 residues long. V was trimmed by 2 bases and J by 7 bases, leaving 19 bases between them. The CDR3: CASSLGRGSLREQYF. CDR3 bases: TGTGCCAGCAGCTTAGGTAGGGGGAGTTTGAGGGAGCAGTACTTC.

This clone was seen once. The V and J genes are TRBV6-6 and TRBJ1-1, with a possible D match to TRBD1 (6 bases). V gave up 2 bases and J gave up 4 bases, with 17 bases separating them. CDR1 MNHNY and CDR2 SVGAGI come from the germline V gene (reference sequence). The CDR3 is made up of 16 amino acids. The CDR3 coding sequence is TGTGCCAGCAGTTACAGGTGGGGGAGGGGGGGCACTGAAGCTTTCTTT. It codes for CASSYRWGRGGTEAFF.

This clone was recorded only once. The CDR3 region has the DNA TGTGCCAGCAGTGAACGGGACAGGCCCCAAGAGACCCAGTACTTC. This translates into CASSERDRPQETQYF. The chain uses TRBV25-1 and TRBJ2-5; 8 positions match TRBD1. CDR3 length: 15 residues. Unmatched junction bases numbered 3, after V lost 2 bases and J lost 1 base. Germline lookup yields CDR1 MGHDK and CDR2 SYGVNS.

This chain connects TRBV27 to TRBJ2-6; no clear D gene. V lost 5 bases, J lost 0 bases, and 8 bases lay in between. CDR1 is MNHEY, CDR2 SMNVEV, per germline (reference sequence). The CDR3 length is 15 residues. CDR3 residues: CASSDLSSGANVLTF. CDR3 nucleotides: TGTGCCAGCAGTGATTTAAGCTCTGGGGCCAACGTCCTGACTTTC.

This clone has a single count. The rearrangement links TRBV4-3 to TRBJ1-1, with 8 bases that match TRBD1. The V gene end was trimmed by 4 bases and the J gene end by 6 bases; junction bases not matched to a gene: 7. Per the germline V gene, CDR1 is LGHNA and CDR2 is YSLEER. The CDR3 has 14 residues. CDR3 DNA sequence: TGCGCCAGCAGCCCAGGGCAGGGGGCGTCTGAAGCTTTCTTT. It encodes CASSPGQGASEAFF.

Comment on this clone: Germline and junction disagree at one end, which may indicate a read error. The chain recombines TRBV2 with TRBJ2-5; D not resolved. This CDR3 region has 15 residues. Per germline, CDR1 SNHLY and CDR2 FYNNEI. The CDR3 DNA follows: TGTGCCAGCAGCGAAGAGGAACGGCTCCAAGAGACCCAGTACTTC. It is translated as CASSEEERLQETQYF. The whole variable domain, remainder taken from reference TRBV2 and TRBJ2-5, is EPEVTQTPSHQVTQMGQEVILRCVPISNHLYFYWYRQILGQKVEFLVSFYNNEISEKSEIFDDQFSVERPDGSNFTLKIRSTKLEDSAMYFCASSEEERLQETQYFGPGTRLLVL.

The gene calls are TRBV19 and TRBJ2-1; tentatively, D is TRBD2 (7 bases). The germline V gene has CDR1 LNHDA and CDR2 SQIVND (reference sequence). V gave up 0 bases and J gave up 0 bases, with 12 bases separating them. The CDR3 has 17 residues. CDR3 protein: CASSIDGGGSSYNEQFF. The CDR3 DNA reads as TGTGCCAGTAGTATAGATGGGGGCGGGAGCTCCTACAATGAGCAGTTCTTC.